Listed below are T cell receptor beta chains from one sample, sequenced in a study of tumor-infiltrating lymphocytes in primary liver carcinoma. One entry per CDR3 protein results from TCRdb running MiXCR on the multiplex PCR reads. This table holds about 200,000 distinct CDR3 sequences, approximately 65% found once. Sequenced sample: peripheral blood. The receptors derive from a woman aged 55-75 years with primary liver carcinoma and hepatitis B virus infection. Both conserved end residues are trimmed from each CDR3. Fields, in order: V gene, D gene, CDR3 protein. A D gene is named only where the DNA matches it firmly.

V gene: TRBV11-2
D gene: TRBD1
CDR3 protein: ASSLAPGGLRRDTDTRY

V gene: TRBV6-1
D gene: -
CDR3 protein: ASSEVWKRSSEQY

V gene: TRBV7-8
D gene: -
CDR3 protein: TSSLGEAALYEQY

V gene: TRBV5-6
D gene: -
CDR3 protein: ASSSEGDQWDYGYT

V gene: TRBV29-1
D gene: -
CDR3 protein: SVGEGGGDEKLF

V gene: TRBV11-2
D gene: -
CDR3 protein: TSSLEFGGEQY

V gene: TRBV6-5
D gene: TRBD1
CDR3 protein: ASSYTWTGQETQY

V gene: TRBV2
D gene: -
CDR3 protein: ASSLTQGRNTEAF

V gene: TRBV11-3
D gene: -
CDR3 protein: ASEEQGVNEQF

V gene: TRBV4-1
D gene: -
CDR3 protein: ASKSQALTIERF

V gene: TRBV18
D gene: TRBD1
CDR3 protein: ASSPLQGTSGTEAF

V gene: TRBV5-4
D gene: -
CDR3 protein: ASRDGAGELF

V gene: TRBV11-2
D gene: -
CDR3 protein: AISLGSGGSYEQY

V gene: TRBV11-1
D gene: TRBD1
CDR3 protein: AGSHRTGGGETHY

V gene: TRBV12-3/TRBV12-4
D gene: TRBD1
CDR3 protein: ASSRGQGSYGYT

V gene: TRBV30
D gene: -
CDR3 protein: AWSVQGTPTDTQY

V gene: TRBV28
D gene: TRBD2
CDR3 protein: ASSSQTSGSRHEQF

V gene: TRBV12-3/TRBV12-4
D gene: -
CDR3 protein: ASSFHFAQQH

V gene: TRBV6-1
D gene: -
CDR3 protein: ASKARDLNQETQY

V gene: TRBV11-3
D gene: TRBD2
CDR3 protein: ASSFQNSGTSGRRANEQF

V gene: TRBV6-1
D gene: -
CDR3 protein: TSTRHYPIPGQPQH

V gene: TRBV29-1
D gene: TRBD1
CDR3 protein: NIEGASGAF

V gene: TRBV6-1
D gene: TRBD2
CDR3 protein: AGTSGKTDTQY

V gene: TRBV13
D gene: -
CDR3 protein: ASSLPFTGLPTDTQY

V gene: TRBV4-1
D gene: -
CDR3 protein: AISKRARGETQY

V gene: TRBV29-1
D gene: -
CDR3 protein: SSSSLGYNEQS

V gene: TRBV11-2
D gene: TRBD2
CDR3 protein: ASGPRTGGLETQY

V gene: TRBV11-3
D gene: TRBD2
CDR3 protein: ASKPQTSGNIEY

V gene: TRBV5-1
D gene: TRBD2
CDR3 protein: AIGPSGTGEQF

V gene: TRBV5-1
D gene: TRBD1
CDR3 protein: ASSLGQGARPETQY

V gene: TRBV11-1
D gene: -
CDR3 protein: ASSLGSRAYYEQY

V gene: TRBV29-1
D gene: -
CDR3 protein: SVSNRDSEQY

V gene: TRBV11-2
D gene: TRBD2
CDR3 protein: VSSRGLVDNEQF

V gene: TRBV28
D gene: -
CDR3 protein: ACSPIDYSNTEAF

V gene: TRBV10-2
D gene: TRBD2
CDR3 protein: ASRSRAGGRDTQY

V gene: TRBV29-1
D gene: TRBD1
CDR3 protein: SVDGRSRDREPATNEKLF

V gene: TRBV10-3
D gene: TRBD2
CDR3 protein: AISEPPGLAGEGGADTQY

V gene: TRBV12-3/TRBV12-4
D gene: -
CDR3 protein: ASSPRQKGYGYT

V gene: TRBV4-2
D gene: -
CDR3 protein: ASSQISRTTSKNIQY

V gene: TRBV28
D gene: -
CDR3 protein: ASSFWLPQETQY

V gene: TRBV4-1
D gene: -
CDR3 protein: ASSQGGRSSYEQY

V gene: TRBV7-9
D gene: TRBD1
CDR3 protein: ASSRFRGTRETQY

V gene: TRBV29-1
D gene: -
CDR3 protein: SATGPGGSGYT

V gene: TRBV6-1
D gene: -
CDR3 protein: ASNGTGPLYGYT

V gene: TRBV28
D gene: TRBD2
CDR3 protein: ASSLPGLAGGDEQY

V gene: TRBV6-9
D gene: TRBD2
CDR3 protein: ASSYQSGRSGIGDGIQY

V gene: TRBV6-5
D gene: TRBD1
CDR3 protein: ASSYSGQGDQPQH

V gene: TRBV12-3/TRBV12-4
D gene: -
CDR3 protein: ASSFRKAKNIQY

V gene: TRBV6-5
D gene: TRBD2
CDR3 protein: ASSFSGSGRYNEQF